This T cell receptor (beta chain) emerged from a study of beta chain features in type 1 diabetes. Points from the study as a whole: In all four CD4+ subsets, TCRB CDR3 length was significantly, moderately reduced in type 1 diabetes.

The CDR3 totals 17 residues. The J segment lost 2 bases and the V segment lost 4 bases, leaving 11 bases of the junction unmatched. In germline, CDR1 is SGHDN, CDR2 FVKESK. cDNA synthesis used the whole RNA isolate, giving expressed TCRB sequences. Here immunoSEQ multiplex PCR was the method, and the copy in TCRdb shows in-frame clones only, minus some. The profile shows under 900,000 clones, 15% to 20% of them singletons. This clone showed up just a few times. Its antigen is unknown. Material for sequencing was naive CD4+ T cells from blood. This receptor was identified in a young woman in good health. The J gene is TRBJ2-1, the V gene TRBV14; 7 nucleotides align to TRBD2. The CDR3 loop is CASSPHALAAAYNEQFF. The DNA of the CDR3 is TGTGCCAGCAGCCCCCACGCCCTAGCGGCCGCCTACAATGAGCAGTTCTTC. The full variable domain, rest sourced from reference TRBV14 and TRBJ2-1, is EAGVTQFPSHSVIEKGQTVTLRCDPISGHDNLYWYRRVMGKEIKFLLHFVKESKQDESGMPNNRFLAERTGGTYSTLKVQPAELEDSGVYFCASSPHALAAAYNEQFFGPGTRLTVL.